A selection of T cell receptor beta chains follows, all from one sample in a study of T cell responses to AZD1222 COVID-19 vaccine. Clones were read by immunoSEQ multiplex PCR, and TCRdb kept only the in-frame ones, dropping some. The table has some 74,000 clones, about 85% seen once. The sequencing used peripheral blood, collected 28 days after the second AZD1222 dose. The source is an adult who received the AZD1222 COVID-19 vaccine. The CDR3 runs from the conserved cysteine through the conserved F or W. A D gene is named only where the DNA matches it firmly. For some rows the clone size is stated as once, few or many, or as a class when expanded; others skip it.

abundance,d_gene,j_gene,v_gene,CDR3nt,CDR3aa
.,.,TRBJ2-7,TRBV25-1,TGTGCCAGCAGTGACACAGCAGTTAAATACGAGCAGTACTTC,CASSDTAVKYEQYF
.,.,TRBJ2-2,TRBV6-4,TGTGCCAGCAGCAGTCAAGGCACCGGGGAGCTGTTTTTT,CASSSQGTGELFF
once,.,TRBJ2-7,TRBV3-1/TRBV3-2,TGTGCCAGCAGCCAAAGGAACGAGCAGTACTTC,CASSQRNEQYF
few,.,TRBJ1-2,TRBV24-1,TGTGCCACCAGTGATTTAACAGGGAACTATGGCTACACCTTC,CATSDLTGNYGYTF
.,.,TRBJ1-1,TRBV5-1,TGCGCCAGCAGCTTTCTAGCTCCAAACACTGAAGCTTTCTTT,CASSFLAPNTEAFF
.,.,TRBJ1-5,TRBV6-5,TGTGCCAGCAGCCTCCGGGGGGGCAATCAGCCCCAGCATTTT,CASSLRGGNQPQHF
.,.,TRBJ1-3,TRBV19,TGTGCCAGTAGGCAGGGTGTCGCTGGAAACACCATATATTTT,CASRQGVAGNTIYF
.,.,TRBJ2-1,TRBV19,TGTGCCAGTAATTTGGCAGGGACGGGGAATGAGCAGTTCTTC,CASNLAGTGNEQFF
.,.,TRBJ2-7,TRBV10-3,TGTGCCATCAGTGATCCTGGGACTCCAAGCGAGCAGTACTTC,CAISDPGTPSEQYF
.,.,TRBJ2-1,TRBV21-1,TGTGCCAGACCCCCCCCCTCAGCCTTACCTTACAATGAGCAGTTCTTC,CARPPPSALPYNEQFF
.,TRBD1,TRBJ1-5,TRBV7-8,TGTGCCAGCAGCTTAACGGGGGCAGGGGGCGATCAGCCCCAGCATTTT,CASSLTGAGGDQPQHF